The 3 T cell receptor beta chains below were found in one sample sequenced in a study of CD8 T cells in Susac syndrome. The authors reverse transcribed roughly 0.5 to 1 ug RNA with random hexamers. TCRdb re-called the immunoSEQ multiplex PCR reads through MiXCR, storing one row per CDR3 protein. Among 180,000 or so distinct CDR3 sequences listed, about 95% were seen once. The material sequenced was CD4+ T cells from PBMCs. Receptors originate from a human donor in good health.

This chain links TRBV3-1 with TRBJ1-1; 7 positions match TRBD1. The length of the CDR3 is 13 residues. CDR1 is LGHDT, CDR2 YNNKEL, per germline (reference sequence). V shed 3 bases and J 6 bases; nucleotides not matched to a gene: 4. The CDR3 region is CASSQTGSAEAFF. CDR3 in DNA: TGTGCCAGCAGCCAGACAGGGAGCGCTGAAGCTTTCTTT.

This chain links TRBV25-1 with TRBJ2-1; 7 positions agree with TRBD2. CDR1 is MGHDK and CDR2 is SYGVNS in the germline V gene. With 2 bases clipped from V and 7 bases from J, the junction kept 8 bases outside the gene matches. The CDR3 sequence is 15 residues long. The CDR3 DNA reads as TGTGCCAGCAGTGAAAGGGCTAGCGGATGGAATGAGCAGTTCTTC. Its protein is CASSERASGWNEQFF.

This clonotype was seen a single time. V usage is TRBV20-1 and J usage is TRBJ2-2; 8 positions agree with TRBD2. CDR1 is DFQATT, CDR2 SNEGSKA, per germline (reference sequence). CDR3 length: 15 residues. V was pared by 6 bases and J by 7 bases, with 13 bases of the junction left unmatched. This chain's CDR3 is CSASRSGRFLGELFF. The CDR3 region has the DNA TGCAGTGCATCCCGAAGCGGGAGATTCCTCGGGGAGCTGTTTTTT.